These T cell receptor beta chains were read from a single sample in a study of patients and donors after allogeneic stem cell transplantation. Each CDR3 protein is one row after TCRdb ran MiXCR on the RT-PCR reads. The table lists about 410,000 distinct CDR3 sequences, about a sixth of them singletons, with 6.5% to 7.5% in the top ten. Sequencing used blood, either unsorted or a sorted T cell fraction (not recorded which). The receptors originated from a human donor who was either an allogeneic HSCT recipient or a stem cell or donor lymphocyte infusion donor (not recorded which). It is not recorded whose cells these are; they may come from a transplant donor. Each CDR3 is given with its conserved first and last residue. The D gene is left open where the match is weak. Where a row states a size, it is once, few, many or the class of an expanded clone; other rows omit it.

abundance	j_gene	v_gene	d_gene	CDR3nt	CDR3aa
.	TRBJ2-7	TRBV12-3/TRBV12-4	TRBD2	TGTGCCAGCAGTTCCCTTAGCGGGACCTACGAGCAGTACTTC	CASSSLSGTYEQYF
few	TRBJ2-3	TRBV15	TRBD1	TGTGCCACCAGCAGAGGCCCGGGACAGAGGACAGATACGCAGTATTTT	CATSRGPGQRTDTQYF
.	TRBJ2-5	TRBV15	TRBD2	TGTGCCACCAGCAACGGGGGGGGGACCCAGTACTTC	CATSNGGGTQYF
.	TRBJ2-2	TRBV7-8	TRBD1	TGTGCCAGCAGCTTAAGAGGGACAGGGGAGGGGGCCGGGGAGCTGTTTTTT	CASSLRGTGEGAGELFF
few	TRBJ1-2	TRBV6-5	.	TGTGCCAGCAGTTACGGGCAGAGTCCTAACTATGGCTACACCTTC	CASSYGQSPNYGYTF
.	TRBJ2-3	TRBV5-1	TRBD2	TGCGCCAGCAGTTTACTAGCGGGAGACGGTACAGATACGCAGTATTTT	CASSLLAGDGTDTQYF
.	TRBJ2-3	TRBV7-3	.	TGTGCCAGCAGCTTAATGGTGGGGGGATACACAGATACGCAGTATTTT	CASSLMVGGYTDTQYF
.	TRBJ2-1	TRBV5-1	TRBD2	TGCGCCAGCAGCCAGACTAGCGCGGCCTACAATGAGCAGTTCTTC	CASSQTSAAYNEQFF
many	TRBJ2-1	TRBV5-4	.	TGTGCCAGCAGCTTGGAAAAGGGCCTAGCCTACAATGAGCAGTTCTTC	CASSLEKGLAYNEQFF
.	TRBJ1-1	TRBV30	.	TGTGCCTGGAATATAGGGAGGGGGAACACTGAAGCTTTCTTT	CAWNIGRGNTEAFF
few	TRBJ1-2	TRBV7-9	.	TGTGCCAGCACCTCTGGACAGACCTTCTATGGCTACACCTTC	CASTSGQTFYGYTF
.	TRBJ2-3	TRBV12-3/TRBV12-4	.	TGTGCCAGCAGTACCAGCCCGGGACACACGACAGATACGCAGTATTTT	CASSTSPGHTTDTQYF
many	TRBJ1-3	TRBV12-3/TRBV12-4	.	TGTGCCAGCAACAACAGGGAGTCTGGAAACACCATATATTTT	CASNNRESGNTIYF
.	TRBJ1-6	TRBV15	TRBD1	TGTGCCACCAGCACCGAACAGGGGTGGAATTCACCCCTCCACTTT	CATSTEQGWNSPLHF
.	TRBJ1-5	TRBV20-1	TRBD1	TGCAGTGCTAGGACAGGGGGCGTAAGCAATCAGCCCCAGCATTTT	CSARTGGVSNQPQHF
.	TRBJ2-1	TRBV15	.	TGTGCCACCAGCAGAGATCAAATGGGTGAGCAGTTCTTC	CATSRDQMGEQFF
.	TRBJ1-4	TRBV6-1	TRBD1	TGTGCCAGCAGGATAGCAGGGGGAGAAAAACTGTTTTTT	CASRIAGGEKLFF
few	TRBJ2-3	TRBV20-1	.	TGCAGTGCTAGAGATAGGTGGCCATCTTTCACAGATACGCAGTATTTT	CSARDRWPSFTDTQYF
many	TRBJ2-3	TRBV20-1	TRBD2	TGCAGTGCTAGAGCTAGCGGGGGGATCACAGATACGCAGTATTTT	CSARASGGITDTQYF
.	TRBJ1-5	TRBV6-1	.	TGTGCCAGCAGCGAATGGGGTCAGCCCCAGCATTTT	CASSEWGQPQHF
few	TRBJ1-3	TRBV29-1	.	TGCAGCGTTGTGCCCGGTCCGGCTGGAAACACCATATATTTT	CSVVPGPAGNTIYF
few	TRBJ1-5	TRBV20-1	TRBD1	TGCAGTGCTAGCGATGACAGGGGGAGTCAGCCCCAGCATTTT	CSASDDRGSQPQHF
.	TRBJ2-1	TRBV6-1	.	TGTGCCAGCGTTGGCAGGGGCTTTTCGGCTGAGCAGTTCTTC	CASVGRGFSAEQFF
few	TRBJ1-5	TRBV12-3/TRBV12-4	.	TGTGCCAGCAGTTTGGGATTTAATAGCAATCAGCCCCAGCATTTT	CASSLGFNSNQPQHF
many	TRBJ2-7	TRBV3-1	.	TGTGCCAGCAGCCAGAGGAGTGAGGGGGGCTACGAGCAGTACTTC	CASSQRSEGGYEQYF
.	TRBJ2-3	TRBV21-1	.	TGTGCCAGCAGCAAAGTTGGCAGGAGGAAAAGATCAGATACGCAGTATTTT	CASSKVGRRKRSDTQYF
.	TRBJ2-3	TRBV24-1	.	TGTGCCACCAGTGATGTGGGAGGCTCAGATACGCAGTATTTT	CATSDVGGSDTQYF
.	TRBJ2-7	TRBV2	TRBD1	TGTGCCAGCAGTGAATGGACAGGGGGAACCTACGAGCAGTACTTC	CASSEWTGGTYEQYF
few	TRBJ2-5	TRBV4-1	.	TGCGCCAGCAGCCACAGTCTGAGGAGTGAGATTTTGGAAGAGACCCAGTACTTC	CASSHSLRSEILEETQYF
.	TRBJ2-3	TRBV7-2	.	TGTGCCAGCAGCCTCCGAACAGGGATGAGGGCAGATACGCAGTATTTT	CASSLRTGMRADTQYF
.	TRBJ2-7	TRBV7-9	.	TGTGCCAGCAGCTTGGTGGCAATGCAGTACTTC	CASSLVAMQYF
few	TRBJ2-7	TRBV28	.	TGTGCCAGCACCTCCCCGGGGGACGAGCAGTACTTC	CASTSPGDEQYF
few	TRBJ1-1	TRBV28	TRBD1	TGTGCCAGCAGTTTGTGGACCCTAGGTCGGGACAGGGGTCCTGAAGCTTTCTTT	CASSLWTLGRDRGPEAFF
.	TRBJ2-5	TRBV5-1	TRBD2	TGCGCCAGCAGCGGCACGGGAGGGGGAGAGACCCAGTACTTC	CASSGTGGGETQYF
.	TRBJ2-1	TRBV4-1	TRBD2	TGCGCCAGCAGCCAAGACCGACGGACTAGCGGGAGAAGGTATGAGCAGTTCTTC	CASSQDRRTSGRRYEQFF
many	TRBJ2-1	TRBV20-1	TRBD2	TGCAGTGCCACAGGACTAGCGGGGGGCGGTGAGCAGTTCTTC	CSATGLAGGGEQFF
.	TRBJ2-1	TRBV6-5	.	TGTGCCAGCAGTTACCCGTTGGGGGGGCGGAACAATGAGCAGTTCTTC	CASSYPLGGRNNEQFF